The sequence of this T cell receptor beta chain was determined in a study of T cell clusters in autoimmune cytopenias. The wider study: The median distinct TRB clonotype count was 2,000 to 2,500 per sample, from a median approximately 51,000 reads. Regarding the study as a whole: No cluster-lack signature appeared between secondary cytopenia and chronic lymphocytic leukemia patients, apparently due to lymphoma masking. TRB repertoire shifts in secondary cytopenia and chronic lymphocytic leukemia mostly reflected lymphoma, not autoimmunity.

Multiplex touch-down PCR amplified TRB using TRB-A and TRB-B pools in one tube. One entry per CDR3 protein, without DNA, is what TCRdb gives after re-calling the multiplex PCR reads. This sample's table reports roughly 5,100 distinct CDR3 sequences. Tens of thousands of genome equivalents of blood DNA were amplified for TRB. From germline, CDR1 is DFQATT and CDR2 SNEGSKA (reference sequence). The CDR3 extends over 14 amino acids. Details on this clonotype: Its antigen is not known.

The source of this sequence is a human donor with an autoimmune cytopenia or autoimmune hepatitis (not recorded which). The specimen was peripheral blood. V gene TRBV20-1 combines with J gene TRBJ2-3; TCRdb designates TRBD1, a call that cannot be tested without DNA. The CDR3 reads CSAPHRTPTDTQYF.